One sample yielded the 21 T cell receptor beta chains listed below, sequenced in a study of T cells in Graves' hyperthyroidism and ophthalmopathy. Template material for amplifying TCR beta CDR3 regions consisted of RNA transcripts. Researchers ran a first-round RT-PCR on the TCR CDR3 using the HTBI primer set. TCRdb independently ran MiXCR on the multiplex PCR reads; one entry per CDR3 protein. The sample lists about 610,000 distinct CDR3 sequences, roughly 50% seen once, with around 7.7% in the top ten. The sample comprised peripheral blood or thyroid tissue (not recorded which). The receptors shown here come from a woman aged 18-29 years with Graves' hyperthyroidism.

Notes on this clonotype: This sequence may be a read error, since a much larger clone differs from it by one base. The chain joins TRBV11-2 to TRBJ2-6; D perhaps matches TRBD1 (5 bases). This CDR3 contains 16 residues. Germline V gene sequence: CDR1 SGHAT, CDR2 FQNNGV. Written as DNA, the CDR3 is TGTGCCAGCAGCTTGCGACGTTCCTCTGGGGCCAGCGTCCTGACTTTC. It encodes CASSLRRSSGASVLTF.

This clonotype was counted ten times or more. The CDR3 DNA is TGTGCCAGCAGCGTAGAGGGCAGGGCGTCTGGGGCCAACGTCCTGACTTTC. Translated, it gives CASSVEGRASGANVLTF. J is TRBJ2-6 and V is TRBV9; tentatively, D is TRBD1 (5 bases). V was shortened by 0 bases and J by 1 base, with 11 bases between the two germline ends. Germline lookup yields CDR1 SGDLS and CDR2 YYNGEE. The CDR3 contains 17 residues.

The chain carries TRBV11-1 and TRBJ2-7, with 14 nucleotides matching TRBD2. The CDR3 is made up of 18 amino acids. V lost 3 bases and J lost 0; bases outside the gene matches: 7. Per the germline V gene, CDR1 is SGHAT and CDR2 is FQDESV (reference sequence). The CDR3 DNA follows: TGTGCCAGCAGCTTGGCGGGACTAGCGGGAGTGTTCTCCTACGAGCAGTACTTC. It yields the protein CASSLAGLAGVFSYEQYF.

This clonotype was found a few times. The chain recombines TRBV5-1 with TRBJ2-2, with a weak D call TRBD2 (6 bases). V shed 5 bases and J shed 2 bases, with 13 bases lying between them. This CDR3 is 15 amino acids long. Germline CDR1 and CDR2: SGHRS and YFSETQ. The CDR3 loop is CASRLSGYNTGELFF. The CDR3 DNA sequence: TGCGCCAGCAGGCTGAGCGGGTATAACACCGGGGAGCTGTTTTTT.

The chain employs TRBV7-2 and TRBJ2-3; perhaps D is TRBD1 or TRBD2 (5 bases each). Per the germline V gene, CDR1 is SGHTA and CDR2 is FQGNSA. Deletions cut 5 bases from V and 2 bases from J, with 14 bases between. There are 15 residues in the CDR3. CDR3 protein: CASSLGVGFTDTQYF. The CDR3, as DNA: TGTGCCAGCAGCCTGGGGGTCGGTTTCACAGATACGCAGTATTTT.

This clonotype occurred many times. The chain links TRBV7-2 to TRBJ1-6; weak D call: TRBD1 (5 bases). This CDR3 is built from 14 residues. Between the trimmed V and J ends, which lost 6 bases and 14 bases, there was a span of 20 bases. From germline, CDR1 is SGHTA and CDR2 FQGNSA. For the CDR3, the DNA is TGTGCCAGCAGGCCCACCGGGACTTTCATCGCCCTCCACTTT. Its translation is CASRPTGTFIALHF.

This clonotype came up many times. The rearrangement joins TRBV5-1 to TRBJ1-5; D not certain. Trimming removed 0 bases from V and 0 bases from J, with 7 bases in between. CDR1 is SGHRS and CDR2 is YFSETQ in the germline V gene. The CDR3 has 15 amino acids. This CDR3 is CASSLGGSSNQPQHF. The CDR3 DNA reads as TGCGCCAGCAGCTTGGGCGGCAGTAGCAATCAGCCCCAGCATTTT. Filled out from reference TRBV5-1 and TRBJ1-5, the complete variable domain reads KAGVTQTPRYLIKTRGQQVTLSCSPISGHRSVSWYQQTPGQGLQFLFEYFSETQRNKGNFPGRFSGRQFSNSRSEMNVSTLELGDSALYLCASSLGGSSNQPQHFGDGTRLSIL.

This clonotype was seen more than once but under ten times. This chain joins TRBV7-8 and TRBJ1-4, with 7 bases matching TRBD1. Germline V lookup: CDR1 SGHVS, CDR2 FQNEAQ. The CDR3 is 18 amino acids. With 3 bases clipped from V and 3 bases from J, the junction kept 13 bases outside the gene matches. Written as DNA, the CDR3 is TGTGCCAGCAGCTTCCAGGGGGTCAGGGTCGCGGCTAATGAAAAACTGTTTTTT. Its translation: CASSFQGVRVAANEKLFF.

This clonotype has a count of ten or more. This chain links TRBV7-9 with TRBJ2-7; D may be TRBD1 (5 bases). Germline V gene data show CDR1 as SEHNR and CDR2 as FQNEAQ (reference sequence). The CDR3 sequence is 14 residues long. V was clipped by 0 bases and J by 3 bases, with 9 bases between them. DNA for the CDR3: TGTGCCAGCAGCTTAGCGCCGACAGACTACGAGCAGTACTTC. This sequence encodes CASSLAPTDYEQYF.

In regard to this clonotype: A much larger clone differs from this one at a single base, so this may be a read error. The CDR3 sequence is CASSFWGGRIQGTQYF. In DNA form, the CDR3 reads TGTGCCAGCAGTTTTTGGGGCGGGAGAATCCAAGGGACCCAGTACTTC. This chain uses TRBV12-3 or TRBV12-4 with TRBJ2-5, with TRBD2 matching over 7 bases. CDR3 size: 16 residues.

The chain combines TRBV29-1 with TRBJ2-6, with 8 bases aligning to TRBD1. Germline CDR1 reads SQVTM; CDR2 reads ANQGSEA. The CDR3 is made up of 12 amino acids. The J segment lost 9 bases and the V segment lost 7 bases, leaving 5 bases of the junction unmatched. Here the CDR3 DNA reads TGCAGCGCCGCGGACAGGGACAACGTCCTGACTTTC. Amino acids: CSAADRDNVLTF. Full variable domain (outside the CDR3, taken from reference TRBV29-1 and TRBJ2-6): SAVISQKPSRDICQRGTSLTIQCQVDSQVTMMFWYRQQPGQSLTLIATANQGSEATYESGFVIDKFPISRPNLTFSTLTVSNMSPEDSSIYLCSAADRDNVLTFGAGSRLTVL.

J is TRBJ1-2 and V is TRBV7-8; the match to TRBD1 covers 7 bases. V lost 5 bases to trimming and J lost 7 bases; unmatched junction nucleotides: 10. Germline CDR1 and CDR2: SGHVS and FQNEAQ. The CDR3 contains 14 residues. The DNA of the CDR3 is TGTGCCAGCAGCCCAACAGGGGATATGGCTGGCTACACCTTC. It is translated as CASSPTGDMAGYTF.

This clonotype was detected a few times. J is TRBJ2-3 and V is TRBV20-1, with TRBD2 identical over 8 bases. The CDR3 is 16 amino acids. The V gene's germline CDR1 is DFQATT and CDR2 SNEGSKA (reference sequence). After removal of 2 bases from V and 1 base from J, the junction contained 8 bases not matched to a gene. CDR3 DNA sequence: TGCAGTGCTAGACCCGTGGGGCGGGAGGGCACAGATACGCAGTATTTT. Translated: CSARPVGREGTDTQYF.

The chain carries TRBV3-1 and TRBJ2-2, with no clear D. The CDR3 runs 15 residues. Germline V gene lookup returns CDR1 LGHDT and CDR2 YNNKEL (reference sequence). V was pared by 4 bases and J by 6 bases, with 15 bases between. Here the CDR3 DNA reads TGTGCCAGCAGCCCCTCGGTATACGAATCCGGGGAGCTGTTTTTT. Its protein product is CASSPSVYESGELFF.

For the CDR3, the DNA is TGCAGTGCGACACAGGGGGCTAGCATTTACTTC. This translates into CSATQGASIYF. The rearrangement uses TRBV20-1 and TRBJ2-7; 9 nucleotides match TRBD1. The V and J ends lost 6 bases and 13 bases, in that order; junction bases with no gene match: 10. The germline gives CDR1 DFQATT, CDR2 SNEGSKA (reference sequence). The CDR3 is 11 residues long.

V gene TRBV7-4 combines with J gene TRBJ2-5; D ambiguous. V lost 1 base and J 1 base, leaving 7 bases between the germline ends. Germline V gene data show CDR1 as SGHVT and CDR2 as SQSDAQ. The CDR3 extends over 14 amino acids. CDR3 DNA: TGTGCCAGCAGCTTAGAGTCTGCCCAAGAGACCCAGTACTTC. It translates to CASSLESAQETQYF.

The chain links TRBV10-2 to TRBJ2-2, with D possibly matching TRBD2 (6 bases). The V and J ends lost 7 bases and 3 bases respectively, with 18 bases between them. The germline CDR1 and CDR2 sequences are WSHSY and SAAADI. The CDR3 has 16 residues. The DNA for the CDR3 is TGCGCCAGCACCCAACGGGGGAAGGTGGACACCGGGGAGCTGTTTTTT. It encodes CASTQRGKVDTGELFF.

For this clonotype: This may be a read error, as it is one base from a much larger clone. The chain has TRBV5-1 and TRBJ2-7; 7 bases match TRBD2. CDR3 size: 17 residues. Germline V CDR1 and CDR2: SGHRS, YFSETQ. The trim removed 0 bases at V and 7 bases at J, leaving 16 bases unmatched. In DNA form, the CDR3 reads TGCGCCAGCAGCTTGGCCATGGCGGGAGTCTCCTACAATGAGCAGTACTTC. Its translation is CASSLAMAGVSYNEQYF.

The chain has TRBV7-8 and TRBJ1-2; D might be TRBD1 (5 bases). The CDR3 length is 15 residues. CDR1 is SGHVS, CDR2 FQNEAQ, per germline. Trimming removed 4 bases at V and 2 bases at J, with 14 bases between. The DNA of the CDR3 is TGTGCCAGCAGCTCCGACAGTAATCCCAACTATGGCTACACCTTC. It yields the protein CASSSDSNPNYGYTF.

This clonotype was counted once. The J gene is TRBJ1-1, the V gene TRBV29-1, with D unresolved. Germline lookup yields CDR1 SQVTM and CDR2 ANQGSEA. The CDR3 is made up of 11 amino acids. The V end lost 8 bases, the J end lost 1 base, and 8 bases lay between the germline ends. The CDR3 sequence: CSPTTNTEAFF. The CDR3 nucleotides read TGCAGCCCAACAACGAACACTGAAGCTTTCTTT.

The chain recombines TRBV2 with TRBJ1-1, with a weak D call TRBD1 (6 bases). Germline assignment: CDR1 SNHLY and CDR2 FYNNEI. The CDR3 runs to 14 residues. Trimming stripped 6 bases from V and 14 bases from J, with 25 bases between. The CDR3 sequence is CASRGGTTYNEQFF. CDR3 in DNA: TGTGCCAGCAGGGGGGGGACAACTTACAATGAGCAGTTCTTT.